A selection of T cell receptor beta chains follows, all from one sample in a study of shared clonotypes between healthy human individuals. Generated by immunoSEQ multiplex PCR, the TCRdb table keeps only in-frame clones and is missing some. Seen here are about 670,000 clones, 72% observed once, and the top ten hold around 1.8%. The sample consisted of memory CD4+ T cells sorted from blood. Receptors were obtained from a woman aged 30 to 39 in good health. The CDR3 runs from the conserved cysteine through the conserved F or W. Fields, in order: J gene, CDR3 length, D gene, clone size, V gene, CDR3 DNA, CDR3 protein. D genes are given only for firm matches. Not every row has a clone size; where given, it reads once, few, many or a size class.

TRBJ1-1	14	TRBD1	-	TRBV6-5	TGTGCCAGCAGTGACAGGGGGGGTCGAACTGAAGCTTTCTTT	CASSDRGGRTEAFF
TRBJ2-5	14	-	-	TRBV27	TGTGCCAGCAGTCCCCAACCCGCCCAAGAGACCCAGTACTTC	CASSPQPAQETQYF
TRBJ1-2	14	-	-	TRBV7-2	TGTGCCAGCAGCTTGGTTTCGAGACGCTATGGCTACACCTTC	CASSLVSRRYGYTF
TRBJ2-1	16	TRBD2	-	TRBV27	TGTGCCAGCAGTTCGGGAACTAGCGGGAGAAACAATGAGCAGTTCTTC	CASSSGTSGRNNEQFF
TRBJ2-7	21	-	-	TRBV9	TGTGCCAGCAGCGGACCCGGGACAGGGGTTTGCAATAGCGGGAGATCTAGCGAGCAGTACTTC	CASSGPGTGVCNSGRSSEQYF
TRBJ2-5	15	-	-	TRBV7-3	TGTGCCAGCAGCTTAAACGGTATTCCTCAAGAGACCCAGTACTTC	CASSLNGIPQETQYF
TRBJ2-6	15	-	-	TRBV5-4	TGTGCCAGCAGCTTGGACTACTCTGGGGCCAACGTCCTGACTTTC	CASSLDYSGANVLTF
TRBJ2-4	17	TRBD2	-	TRBV7-9	TGTGCCAGCAGCGTGACTAGCGGGATCCTAGCCAAAAACATTCAGTACTTC	CASSVTSGILAKNIQYF
TRBJ2-7	16	TRBD2	-	TRBV28	TGTGCCAGCAGTCTCCGGACTAGCGGGATTCCCTACGAGCAGTACTTC	CASSLRTSGIPYEQYF
TRBJ1-2	14	TRBD1	-	TRBV10-2	TGCGCCAGCAGTGAGGGTGTACAGGGGTTTAGCTACACCTTC	CASSEGVQGFSYTF
TRBJ1-1	15	TRBD1	few	TRBV5-1	TGCGCCAGCAGCCGGACAGGGGGCGCGAACACTGAAGCTTTCTTT	CASSRTGGANTEAFF
TRBJ2-3	15	TRBD2	-	TRBV5-4	TGTGCCAGCAGCGCCGGGACTAGCGGACCAGATACGCAGTATTTT	CASSAGTSGPDTQYF
TRBJ2-3	13	TRBD2	-	TRBV30	TGTGCCAAGACTAGCGGGGACACAGATACGCAGTATTTT	CAKTSGDTDTQYF
TRBJ2-2	16	TRBD1	-	TRBV5-1	TGCGCCAGCAGACCGGGACAGGGGGTCATTACCGGGGAGCTGTTTTTT	CASRPGQGVITGELFF
TRBJ2-7	14	TRBD2	once	TRBV25-1	TGTGCCAGCAGCCTTCAAGCGGGGTCCCACGAGCAGTACTTC	CASSLQAGSHEQYF
TRBJ2-3	15	TRBD2	-	TRBV28	TGTGCCAGCAGTTCTCTAGCGGGCCACACAGATACGCAGTATTTT	CASSSLAGHTDTQYF
TRBJ1-4	20	TRBD1	-	TRBV2	TGTGCCAGCGGCGCCAAACCCAACTTAAAGACGACAGGGAAAAATGAAAAACTGTTTTTT	CASGAKPNLKTTGKNEKLFF
TRBJ2-7	14	-	-	TRBV19	TGTGCCAGTAGTCCACCAGGCGCCCCAAACGAGCAGTACTTC	CASSPPGAPNEQYF
TRBJ1-5	13	-	few	TRBV7-6	TGTGCCAGCAGCCCGAATAGCAATCAGCCCCAGCATTTT	CASSPNSNQPQHF
TRBJ2-1	16	TRBD2	few	TRBV11-2	TGTGCCAGCAGCAAAATAGGACTAGCGGAATACAATGAGCAGTTCTTC	CASSKIGLAEYNEQFF
TRBJ1-1	14	TRBD1	few	TRBV7-2	TGTGCCAGCAGCAAGGGACAGGGGGACACTGAAGCTTTCTTT	CASSKGQGDTEAFF
TRBJ2-7	13	-	-	TRBV9	TGTGCCAGCAGCGTCGGTCACGGGTACGAGCAGTACTTC	CASSVGHGYEQYF